These 23 T cell receptor beta chains came from one sample sequenced in a study of blood T cell repertoires in COVID-19. The protocol was immunoSEQ multiplex PCR, while the TCRdb copy is restricted to in-frame clones and leaves out a portion. Of 45,000 to 65,000 clones detected, over 70% appear once; the ten largest clones hold about 3%. Input material: peripheral blood. The receptor source for this set is a human donor in a cohort sampled during active COVID-19.

The chain uses TRBV19 and TRBJ2-1, with D possibly matching TRBD2 (5 bases). This CDR3 is 14 amino acids long. V was cut by 5 bases and J by 9 bases, with 17 bases left in between. CDR1 and CDR2 from the germline V gene are LNHDA and SQIVND (reference sequence). In nucleotides, the CDR3 is TGTGCCAGTAGTTGGCTCCACGGGGAGACTGAGCAGTTCTTC. It specifies CASSWLHGETEQFF.

The chain employs TRBV9 and TRBJ2-3; TRBD2 might be the D (6 bases). Trimming left V 9 bases short and J 2 bases short, with 19 bases between. This CDR3 contains 15 residues. Germline V CDR1 and CDR2: SGDLS, YYNGEE. The DNA for the CDR3 is TGTGCCACAGGCCGGGGGAGCCTTGTCACAGATACGCAGTATTTT. This codes for CATGRGSLVTDTQYF.

The genes are TRBV7-2 and TRBJ1-3, with a weak D call TRBD1 (6 bases). Per germline, CDR1 SGHTA and CDR2 FQGNSA. The CDR3 contains 16 residues. Trimming took off 2 bases at V and 8 bases at J, with 19 bases between the two ends. The CDR3 sequence is CASSLNRVGSKDTIYF. CDR3 DNA: TGTGCCAGCAGCTTAAACAGGGTGGGCTCGAAGGACACCATATATTTT.

The chain employs TRBV7-9 and TRBJ2-4; the D is unclear. The CDR3 extends over 13 amino acids. V lost 5 bases, J lost 7 bases, and 12 bases lay in between. Germline V gene data show CDR1 as SEHNR and CDR2 as FQNEAQ (reference sequence). CDR3 sequence reads: CASSQSVQNIQYF. The CDR3 DNA reads as TGTGCCAGCAGCCAAAGCGTCCAGAACATTCAGTACTTC.

V is TRBV6-5 and J is TRBJ2-7; D unclear. The CDR3 totals 14 residues. Germline CDR1 MNHEY, CDR2 SVGAGI. V was trimmed by 4 bases and J by 0 bases, leaving 10 bases between them. CDR3 sequence reads: CASSSAPDSYEQYF. The DNA of the CDR3 is TGTGCCAGCAGTTCTGCGCCCGACTCCTACGAGCAGTACTTC.

J is TRBJ2-3 and V is TRBV7-3; D is uncertain. CDR3 length equals 14 residues. Germline V gene sequence: CDR1 SGHTA, CDR2 FQGTGA. V was shortened by 4 bases and J by 4 bases, with 12 bases between the two germline ends. CDR3 loop: CASSSAATPDTQYF. Written as DNA, the CDR3 is TGTGCCAGCAGCTCGGCGGCGACTCCAGATACGCAGTATTTT.

This chain uses TRBV6-6 with TRBJ2-3, with D perhaps TRBD2 (5 bases). Trimming stripped 4 bases from V and 0 bases from J, with 11 bases between. In germline, CDR1 is MNHNY, CDR2 SVGAGI (reference sequence). CDR3 length: 15 residues. The CDR3 spells CASSSGYRSTDTQYF. The CDR3 nucleotides are TGTGCCAGCAGTTCGGGGTATAGGAGCACAGATACGCAGTATTTT.

V is TRBV15 and J is TRBJ1-4, with D possibly being TRBD1 (5 bases). CDR1 and CDR2 from the germline V gene are LNHNV and YYDKDF (reference sequence). The CDR3 totals 15 residues. Deletions cut 0 bases from V and 6 bases from J, with 11 bases between. CDR3 DNA sequence: TGTGCCACCAGCAGAGAGACAGAGAGGCATGAAAAACTGTTTTTT. Translation: CATSRETERHEKLFF.

Only one count was recorded for this clone. The rearrangement joins TRBV10-3 to TRBJ2-1; TRBD2 agrees at 11 bases. V dropped 6 bases and J dropped 10; count of bases not matched to a gene: 8. CDR1 is ENHRY and CDR2 is SYGVKD in the germline V gene. The CDR3 covers 14 residues. The CDR3, as DNA: TGTGCCATCAGCAAGACTAGCGGGACCAAGGAGCAGTTCTTC. Protein: CAISKTSGTKEQFF.

The V and J genes are TRBV4-2 and TRBJ2-1; TRBD2 matches at 11 bases. The junction had 13 bases not matched to a gene; V was cut back by 0 bases and J by 15 bases. Germline V gives CDR1 LGHNA, CDR2 YNFKEQ. CDR3 length: 16 amino acids. CDR3 sequence (DNA): TGTGCCAGCAGCCAAGATGCCGCTAGCGGGGGGCGAATCCCGTTCTTC. Amino acid sequence: CASSQDAASGGRIPFF.

The chain combines TRBV19 with TRBJ1-2; D is uncertain. Germline V lookup: CDR1 LNHDA, CDR2 SQIVND (reference sequence). The V end was cut by 1 base, the J end by 4 bases, with 16 bases between. The CDR3 runs to 16 residues. The CDR3 loop is CASSIGWGGYGYGYTF. The CDR3 nucleotides read TGTGCCAGTAGTATAGGCTGGGGAGGGTACGGCTATGGCTACACCTTC.

This clone is a singleton in its sample. This chain connects TRBV5-5 to TRBJ1-2; TRBD1 matches 9 bases. The junction had 11 bases not matched to a gene; V was cut back by 4 bases and J by 4 bases. The CDR3 has 16 amino acids. The germline CDR1 and CDR2 sequences are SGHKS and YYEKEE (reference sequence). Here the CDR3 reads CASSGAQGAQPYGYTF. CDR3 nucleotides: TGTGCCAGCAGCGGTGCACAGGGGGCTCAGCCCTATGGCTACACCTTC.

J is TRBJ2-2 and V is TRBV6-5; 7 bases are shared with TRBD2. CDR3 length equals 15 residues. J was trimmed by 0 bases and V by 5 bases; bases with no gene match: 3. Per the germline V gene, CDR1 is MNHEY and CDR2 is SVGAGI. The CDR3 here is CASSPTSANTGELFF. CDR3 DNA: TGTGCCAGCAGTCCTACTAGCGCGAACACCGGGGAGCTGTTTTTT.

The chain links TRBV4-1 to TRBJ1-6; D not resolved. The CDR3 consists of 17 residues. Germline assignment: CDR1 MGHRA and CDR2 YSYEKL. V lost 1 base to trimming and J lost 7 bases, with 17 bases between them. The CDR3 here is CASSQGYPGLRNSPLHF. DNA for the CDR3: TGCGCCAGCAGCCAAGGGTACCCGGGTCTGCGAAATTCACCCCTCCACTTT.

This rearrangement joins TRBV9 to TRBJ2-3; TRBD2 matches at 9 bases. Trimming took 2 bases from V and 5 from J; bases not matched to a gene: 9. CDR3 size: 16 residues. The germline gives CDR1 SGDLS, CDR2 YYNGEE. The DNA of the CDR3 is TGTGCCAGCAGCGTCCCCGGGACTAGCCCCCTAGATACGCAGTATTTT. As protein: CASSVPGTSPLDTQYF. The full variable domain, in which reference TRBV9 and TRBJ2-3 provide the parts outside the CDR3, is DSGVTQTPKHLITATGQRVTLRCSPRSGDLSVYWYQQSLDQGLQFLIQYYNGEERAKGNILERFSAQQFPDLHSELNLSSLELGDSALYFCASSVPGTSPLDTQYFGPGTRLTVL.

In its sample, this clone was seen once. The CDR3 reads CASSGAWTANYGYTF. The CDR3 DNA reads TGTGCCAGCAGCGGGGCCTGGACAGCGAACTATGGCTACACCTTC. The rearrangement joins TRBV9 to TRBJ1-2; D perhaps matches TRBD1 (6 bases). The CDR3 spans 15 residues. Trimming removed 3 bases from V and 2 bases from J, with 14 bases in between. CDR1 is SGDLS and CDR2 is YYNGEE in the germline V gene.

The chain uses TRBV6-5 and TRBJ2-3; 9 nucleotides match TRBD2. J was trimmed by 2 bases and V by 8 bases; bases with no gene match: 2. The germline V gene encodes CDR1 MNHEY and CDR2 SVGAGI. The CDR3 runs 13 residues. In nucleotides, the CDR3 is TGTGCCAGCGGACTAGCGTCCACAGATACGCAGTATTTT. Protein product: CASGLASTDTQYF.

The rearrangement joins TRBV5-5 to TRBJ1-1; TRBD1 agrees at 8 bases. Germline V lookup: CDR1 SGHKS, CDR2 YYEKEE (reference sequence). The CDR3 spans 15 residues. V lost 1 base and J lost 6; bases outside the gene matches: 8. The CDR3 DNA is TGTGCCAGCAGCTTGAGGACAGGGAGCGGCGCTGAAGCTTTCTTT. Its translation is CASSLRTGSGAEAFF. The variable domain in full, with the rest retrieved from reference TRBV5-5 and TRBJ1-1, is DAGVTQSPTHLIKTRGQQVTLRCSPISGHKSVSWYQQVLGQGPQFIFQYYEKEERGRGNFPDRFSARQFPNYSSELNVNALLLGDSALYLCASSLRTGSGAEAFFGQGTRLTVV.

This chain links TRBV7-3 with TRBJ2-2; TRBD2 matches 7 bases. The germline V gene has CDR1 SGHTA and CDR2 FQGTGA. The CDR3 has 15 amino acids. V shed 5 bases and J 5 bases; nucleotides not matched to a gene: 8. In DNA, the CDR3 is TGTGCCAGCAGCCAGGAGACTAGCCGAACCGGGGAGCTGTTTTTT. This encodes CASSQETSRTGELFF.

V and J are TRBV5-4 and TRBJ1-1; no firm D call. CDR1 and CDR2 from the germline V gene are SGHNT and YYREEE (reference sequence). This CDR3 has 15 amino acids. V was clipped by 5 bases and J by 1 base, with 15 bases between them. In nucleotides, the CDR3 is TGTGCCAGCAGACAAACCACGTCCTGGAACACTGAAGCTTTCTTT. It is translated as CASRQTTSWNTEAFF.

The chain has TRBV6-1 and TRBJ1-3, with unresolved D. Between the trimmed V and J ends, which lost 2 bases and 4 bases, there was a span of 15 bases. CDR3 size: 16 residues. Germline-derived CDR1 and CDR2 are MNHNS and SASEGT. The CDR3 is CASSELRGQKGNTIYF. The CDR3 DNA follows: TGTGCCAGCAGTGAATTGAGAGGGCAGAAAGGAAACACCATATATTTT.

The CDR3 protein is CASSPIILAQFQGTEAFF. The DNA for the CDR3 is TGTGCCAGCAGCCCTATTATCTTAGCCCAGTTTCAGGGCACTGAAGCTTTCTTT. The rearrangement uses TRBV27 and TRBJ1-1, with a tentative D call TRBD1 (5 bases). The CDR3 sequence is 18 residues long. Trimming pared 6 bases from V and 4 bases from J, leaving 27 bases between. Germline lookup yields CDR1 MNHEY and CDR2 SMNVEV (reference sequence).

The chain couples TRBV12-5 to TRBJ1-1; D is undetermined. This CDR3 has 15 residues. Germline values: CDR1 LGHNT, CDR2 FRNRAP. V was trimmed by 0 bases and J by 5 bases, leaving 13 bases between them. CDR3 region: CASGLVLGRGTEAFF. The CDR3 DNA follows: TGTGCTAGTGGTTTGGTACTGGGTCGCGGAACTGAAGCTTTCTTT.